The 21 T cell receptor beta chains presented below share a single source sample, sequenced in a study of spatial heterogeneity in lung cancer. General study points: For expanded intratumoral alpha and beta TCRs, counts tracked tumor mutation counts.

TCRdb itself ran the 5' RACE reads through MiXCR, one entry per CDR3 protein. The table lists about 9,700 distinct CDR3 sequences, 8.7% of them singletons. The antigens of these receptors remain unknown. Time point indicated: sample taken at primary tumor resection. The sample consisted of lung tumor tissue, taken at surgery. The receptors stem from a female donor with early-stage non-small cell lung cancer.

The J gene is TRBJ2-7, the V gene TRBV7-2; no firm D call. Germline V gene data show CDR1 as SGHTA and CDR2 as FQGNSA. V was shortened by 4 bases and J by 4 bases, with 5 bases between the two germline ends. This CDR3 region has 11 residues. CDR3 nucleotide sequence: TGTGCCAGCAGCTCGTATTACGAGCAGTACTTC. This sequence encodes CASSSYYEQYF.

This clonotype is labeled as medium-sized. V usage is TRBV3-1 and J usage is TRBJ2-5, with 7 bases fitting TRBD1. Per the germline V gene, CDR1 is LGHDT and CDR2 is YNNKEL (reference sequence). V lost 3 bases to trimming and J lost 2 bases; unmatched junction nucleotides: 3. This CDR3 is 14 amino acids long. The CDR3 sequence: CASSHRDRQETQYF. The CDR3 DNA is TGTGCCAGCAGCCACCGGGACAGACAAGAGACCCAGTACTTC.

The V and J genes are TRBV7-2 and TRBJ1-1; D not resolved. The germline gives CDR1 SGHTA, CDR2 FQGNSA. This CDR3 has 14 amino acids. Trimming took off 2 bases at V and 0 bases at J, with 7 bases between the two ends. The CDR3 is CASSLTLLNTEAFF. The CDR3 nucleotides read TGTGCCAGCAGCTTAACGCTACTGAACACTGAAGCTTTCTTT.

This clonotype was seen at least ten times. The V and J genes are TRBV2 and TRBJ1-1; D ambiguous. Germline V gives CDR1 SNHLY, CDR2 FYNNEI. V lost 4 bases and J 11 bases, leaving 14 bases between the germline ends. CDR3 length: 12 residues. Written as DNA, the CDR3 is TGTGCCAGCAGTGTACGGGGAATTGATGCTTTCTTT. Translation gives CASSVRGIDAFF.

This clonotype was found once. This could be a read error, since a much larger clone is one nucleotide away. This sequence joins TRBV28 and TRBJ1-6; the D is unclear. Germline V CDR1 and CDR2: MDHEN, SYDVKM. This CDR3 is 14 amino acids long. The CDR3 DNA reads as TGTGCCAGCAGTTTAGAAGGAATAAATTCACGCCTCCACTTT. The encoded protein is CASSLEGINSRLHF.

This clonotype is medium-sized within its sample. J is TRBJ2-6 and V is TRBV29-1; maybe TRBD1 (6 bases). Germline lookup yields CDR1 SQVTM and CDR2 ANQGSEA. The length of the CDR3 is 15 residues. The CDR3 loop reads CSIRGSRAGANVLTF. The CDR3 DNA follows: TGCAGTATCAGGGGCAGTAGGGCTGGGGCCAACGTCCTGACTTTC.

This clonotype was picked up many times. The chain uses TRBV7-2 and TRBJ2-1; maybe TRBD2 (6 bases). V lost 5 bases and J 8 bases, leaving 19 bases between the germline ends. CDR1 and CDR2 from the germline V gene are SGHTA and FQGNSA. This CDR3 region has 15 residues. The CDR3 sequence is CASSPRAGGFDEQFF. The CDR3 coding sequence is TGTGCCAGCAGCCCGCGAGCGGGCGGGTTCGATGAGCAGTTCTTC.

This clonotype was observed many times. The chain joins TRBV7-2 to TRBJ2-5, with TRBD2 identical over 11 bases. Germline V gene lookup returns CDR1 SGHTA and CDR2 FQGNSA. Trimming cost V 7 bases and J 5 bases; bases outside gene matches: 9. This CDR3 is 15 amino acids long. The CDR3 nucleotides read TGTGCCAGCACCCTACTAGCGGGGGCCAAGGAGACCCAGTACTTC. Residues: CASTLLAGAKETQYF.

This clonotype was seen more than once but under ten times. The CDR3 sequence: CASSQGRQSPYNEQFF. The DNA of the CDR3 is TGCGCCAGCAGCCAAGGCCGCCAGAGCCCCTACAATGAGCAGTTCTTC. The chain combines TRBV4-1 with TRBJ2-1, with no clear D. Per the germline V gene, CDR1 is MGHRA and CDR2 is YSYEKL. There are 16 residues in the CDR3. Trimming left V 1 base short and J 2 bases short, with 12 bases between.

Judged by abundance, this clonotype is medium-sized (0.01 to 0.1%). CDR3 sequence: CSVSGLPGNEQFF. In DNA form, the CDR3 reads TGCAGTGTCTCGGGGCTGCCAGGCAATGAGCAGTTCTTC. J is TRBJ2-1 and V is TRBV29-1; D tentatively reads TRBD1 or TRBD2 (5 bases each). Germline V gene lookup returns CDR1 SQVTM and CDR2 ANQGSEA. This CDR3 is 13 amino acids long.

This clonotype is medium-sized by share. The chain couples TRBV7-6 to TRBJ2-2; D ambiguous. V shed 1 base and J shed 8 bases, with 5 bases lying between them. The CDR3 contains 12 residues. Germline CDR1 SGHVS, CDR2 FNYEAQ. The CDR3 sequence is CASSLVGGELFF. The CDR3 nucleotides read TGTGCCAGCAGCTTAGTGGGTGGGGAGCTGTTTTTT.

This clonotype was detected many times. This chain links TRBV7-2 with TRBJ1-4; D call uncertain. The CDR3 loop spans 15 amino acids. Germline V lookup: CDR1 SGHTA, CDR2 FQGNSA. V lost 2 bases and J lost 5, with 12 bases in between. CDR3 nucleotide sequence: TGTGCCAGCAGCTTAACCCCCAGCGGAAATGAAAAACTGTTTTTT. Protein product: CASSLTPSGNEKLFF. The full variable domain, its missing parts supplied by reference TRBV7-2 and TRBJ1-4, is GAGVSQSPSNKVTEKGKDVELRCDPISGHTALYWYRQSLGQGLEFLIYFQGNSAPDKSGLPSDRFSAERTGGSVSTLTIQRTQQEDSAVYLCASSLTPSGNEKLFFGSGTQLSVL.

This clonotype appeared many times. The CDR3 protein is CSARDLRDYQETQYF. The CDR3 bases are TGCAGTGCTAGAGACTTACGGGACTACCAAGAGACCCAGTACTTC. This chain connects TRBV20-1 to TRBJ2-5; D possibly corresponds to TRBD2 (6 bases). This CDR3 spans 15 amino acids. The V gene's germline CDR1 is DFQATT and CDR2 SNEGSKA (reference sequence). Trimming took off 0 bases at V and 0 bases at J, with 11 bases between the two ends.

V is TRBV18 and J is TRBJ2-3, with 9 bases matching TRBD2. The CDR3 runs to 15 residues. CDR1 is KGHSH and CDR2 is LQKENI in the germline V gene. Unmatched junction bases numbered 3, after V lost 3 bases and J lost 2 bases. The CDR3, as DNA: TGTGCCAGCTCACCGTCTAGCGGGATCACAGATACGCAGTATTTT. As protein: CASSPSSGITDTQYF.

This clonotype was seen at least ten times. This chain joins TRBV10-2 and TRBJ1-1; D not certain. The germline V gene encodes CDR1 WSHSY and CDR2 SAAADI. The CDR3 consists of 14 residues. The germline V and J ends were trimmed by 2 bases and 5 bases, with 12 bases remaining between them. CDR3 nucleotides: TGCGCCAGCAGTGAGGGCAGGCTGCGAACTGAAGCTTTCTTT. Amino acid sequence: CASSEGRLRTEAFF.

Within the sample, this clonotype is medium-sized. V is TRBV10-3 and J is TRBJ2-3; no clear D gene. CDR1 is ENHRY, CDR2 SYGVKD, per germline. This CDR3 is built from 13 residues. Trimming pared 5 bases from V and 0 bases from J, leaving 6 bases between. The CDR3 protein is CAISRGSTDTQYF. DNA for the CDR3: TGTGCCATCAGTCGTGGTAGCACAGATACGCAGTATTTT.

This clonotype was counted many times. This sequence joins TRBV20-1 and TRBJ2-7, with 7 bases aligning to TRBD1. Germline V gene data show CDR1 as DFQATT and CDR2 as SNEGSKA (reference sequence). The CDR3 is made up of 14 amino acids. V lost 4 bases and J lost 0; bases outside the gene matches: 6. The CDR3 DNA reads TGCAGTGCTACAACCGGGACAGTCTCCTACGAGCAGTACTTC. Amino acid sequence: CSATTGTVSYEQYF.

This clonotype appeared a few times. The chain couples TRBV20-1 to TRBJ2-5; no clear D gene. V was clipped by 1 base and J by 1 base, with 10 bases between them. Germline V gene data show CDR1 as DFQATT and CDR2 as SNEGSKA (reference sequence). This CDR3 comprises 14 residues. The CDR3 DNA sequence: TGCAGTGCTAGAGTAGGGCAGCCCCAAGAGACCCAGTACTTC. Protein product: CSARVGQPQETQYF.

This clonotype was observed a few times. V is TRBV7-2 and J is TRBJ2-5; TRBD1 or TRBD2 may be the D gene (5 bases each). Germline V gene sequence: CDR1 SGHTA, CDR2 FQGNSA. V lost 1 base and J 1 base, leaving 10 bases between the germline ends. This CDR3 contains 15 residues. CDR3 bases: TGTGCCAGCAGCTTAGGGACGGGGCCCCAAGAGACCCAGTACTTC. Amino acid sequence: CASSLGTGPQETQYF.

A few counts support this clonotype. The rearrangement joins TRBV30 to TRBJ1-1; 7 nucleotides align to TRBD1. V was clipped by 2 bases and J by 6 bases; unmatched bases: 9. Germline V gives CDR1 GTSNPN, CDR2 SVGIG (reference sequence). The CDR3 runs 14 residues. Written as DNA, the CDR3 is TGTGCCTGGAGTAAGATCACAGGGGACCCTGAAGCTTTCTTT. It codes for CAWSKITGDPEAFF.

This clonotype is deemed medium-sized. The chain employs TRBV28 and TRBJ2-4, with D unresolved. Germline-derived CDR1 and CDR2 are MDHEN and SYDVKM. Trimming stripped 7 bases from V and 3 bases from J, with 7 bases between. This CDR3 has 12 residues. The CDR3 bases are TGTGCCAGCAAGGGTGACAAAAACATTCAGTACTTC. This translates into CASKGDKNIQYF.